These 18 T cell receptor beta chains were all obtained from the same sample, sequenced in a study of blood T cell dynamics during melanoma immunotherapy. Time point reported: week 3, after first cycle of checkpoint inhibitor. The assay was immunoSEQ multiplex PCR, and TCRdb's table has in-frame clones only and misses some. The table includes 2,500 to 3,000 clones, 87% detected once. The source material was blood, sampled from a patient treated with checkpoint blockade. Every receptor here comes from a human donor with melanoma.

The chain recombines TRBV28 with TRBJ1-2, with D tentatively TRBD1 (5 bases). The CDR3 contains 15 residues. Per germline, CDR1 MDHEN and CDR2 SYDVKM. The ends were cut back, 1 base at V and 1 base at J, with 10 bases in the middle. The CDR3 here is CASSLSVGDNYGYTF. CDR3 in DNA: TGTGCCAGCAGTTTATCTGTGGGGGATAACTATGGCTACACCTTC.

This clone was seen just once. The chain is built from TRBV12-5 and TRBJ2-1; 13 bases fit TRBD2. Germline lookup yields CDR1 LGHNT and CDR2 FRNRAP. The V segment lost 4 bases and the J segment 10 bases; nucleotides outside the gene matches: 1. This CDR3 has 13 amino acids. The CDR3 sequence is CASGWGLAGEQFF. CDR3 DNA: TGTGCTAGTGGTTGGGGACTAGCGGGGGAGCAGTTCTTC.

This chain joins TRBV7-9 and TRBJ2-1; 8 bases line up with TRBD1. From germline, CDR1 is SEHNR and CDR2 FQNEAQ (reference sequence). The V and J ends lost 0 bases and 2 bases, in that order; junction bases with no gene match: 3. The CDR3 totals 16 residues. The CDR3 DNA is TGTGCCAGCAGCTTAGCGGCAGGGGGCGCCTACAATGAGCAGTTCTTC. Amino acid sequence: CASSLAAGGAYNEQFF.

In this sample, this clone is large. A junction boundary mismatches the germline segment, possibly from a read error. V gene TRBV7-7 combines with J gene TRBJ1-3; 7 nucleotides agree with TRBD1. The CDR3 totals 12 residues. The germline CDR1 and CDR2 sequences are SSHAT and FNYEAQ (reference sequence). The CDR3 spells CASKDRGNTIYF. In DNA form, the CDR3 reads TGTGCTAGCAAGGACAGGGGAAACACCATATATTTT.

The chain carries TRBV28 and TRBJ2-1; 11 bases match TRBD1. Trimming at V came to 3 bases and at J to 7 bases, leaving 14 bases not matched to a gene. Germline-derived CDR1 and CDR2 are MDHEN and SYDVKM. CDR3 length equals 18 residues. CDR3 nucleotide sequence: TGTGCCAGCAGTTTGGGGATTGTGCGGGACAGGGGGAAGAATGAGCAGTTCTTC. Amino acids: CASSLGIVRDRGKNEQFF.

The chain uses TRBV11-3 and TRBJ2-1; 10 bases align to TRBD2. This CDR3 comprises 13 residues. After removal of 5 bases from V and 7 bases from J, the junction contained 2 bases not matched to a gene. The V gene's germline CDR1 is SGHNT and CDR2 YENEEA. The CDR3 bases are TGTGCCAGCAGCAAACTAGCGGGAAATGAGCAGTTCTTC. It translates to CASSKLAGNEQFF.

The chain is built from TRBV18 and TRBJ2-7; 7 bases align to TRBD2. J was trimmed by 4 bases and V by 3 bases; bases with no gene match: 9. The CDR3 has 15 amino acids. CDR1 and CDR2 from the germline V gene are KGHSH and LQKENI. CDR3 sequence (DNA): TGTGCCAGCTCACCCCAAGAGGGAGGGTCGTACGAGCAGTACTTC. Amino acids: CASSPQEGGSYEQYF.

This clone was picked up a small number of times. J is TRBJ2-7 and V is TRBV7-6; tentatively, D is TRBD1 or TRBD2 (5 bases each). The CDR3 runs 13 residues. V was trimmed by 3 bases and J by 6 bases, leaving 12 bases between them. Germline V lookup: CDR1 SGHVS, CDR2 FNYEAQ. CDR3 nucleotide sequence: TGTGCCAGCAGCTTGGATCAGGGAGTCGAGCAGTACTTC. Protein sequence: CASSLDQGVEQYF.

This clone has just a few counts. The V gene is TRBV6-6, the J gene TRBJ2-7; D ambiguous. In germline, CDR1 is MNHNY, CDR2 SVGAGI (reference sequence). The CDR3 is 13 amino acids. Between the trimmed V and J ends, which lost 5 bases and 0 bases, there was a span of 8 bases. DNA for the CDR3: TGTGCCAGCAGTCAGGAAAGCTCCTACGAGCAGTACTTC. Protein sequence: CASSQESSYEQYF.

This chain links TRBV5-4 with TRBJ2-6, with no clear D. The CDR3 sequence is 15 residues long. V was shortened by 0 bases and J by 0 bases, with 4 bases between the two germline ends. CDR1 and CDR2 (germline): SGHNT, YYREEE (reference sequence). For the CDR3, the DNA is TGTGCCAGCAGCTTGGAAGGCTCTGGGGCCAACGTCCTGACTTTC. As protein: CASSLEGSGANVLTF.

The rearrangement uses TRBV6-1 and TRBJ1-1; D gene ambiguous. The CDR3 totals 17 residues. Looked up from germline, CDR1 is MNHNS and CDR2 is SASEGT. Trimming cost V 4 bases and J 0 bases, with 18 bases left between them. Here the CDR3 DNA reads TGTGCCAGCAGTGGCCGACCCTCAAACCCCCTGAACACTGAAGCTTTCTTT. This codes for CASSGRPSNPLNTEAFF.

The rearrangement links TRBV2 to TRBJ2-3, with D perhaps matching TRBD1 or TRBD2 (5 bases each). V was shortened by 10 bases and J by 3 bases, with 20 bases between the two germline ends. CDR3 length: 15 amino acids. From germline, CDR1 is SNHLY and CDR2 FYNNEI. The CDR3 region has the DNA TGTGCCACCGTGGAAGGCTGGGGGAGAACAGATACGCAGTATTTT. The encoded protein is CATVEGWGRTDTQYF.

This clone has only one observation. The V and J genes are TRBV7-2 and TRBJ2-5; D ambiguous. Between the trimmed V and J ends, which lost 5 bases and 7 bases, there was a span of 14 bases. The V gene's germline CDR1 is SGHTA and CDR2 FQGNSA. The CDR3 runs 13 residues. The CDR3 DNA sequence: TGTGCCAGCAGCGAGGATCTAAGTCGGACCCAGTACTTC. Residues: CASSEDLSRTQYF.

V gene TRBV13 combines with J gene TRBJ2-2, with 8 bases lining up with TRBD2. Trimming removed 5 bases from V and 8 bases from J; junction bases left unmatched: 10. CDR3 length equals 15 residues. The germline CDR1 and CDR2 sequences are PRHDT and FYEKMQ (reference sequence). The CDR3 DNA reads as TGTGCCAGCAGCCCGCCCGTCGGGGGGGCGGGGGAGCTGTTTTTT. Protein product: CASSPPVGGAGELFF.

The chain employs TRBV6-1 and TRBJ1-2; the match to TRBD1 covers 9 bases. The CDR3 loop spans 14 amino acids. Trimming removed 6 bases from V and 8 bases from J; junction bases left unmatched: 10. Germline assignment: CDR1 MNHNS and CDR2 SASEGT. CDR3 protein: CASRTLDRGLGYTF. CDR3 DNA: TGTGCCAGCAGGACTTTAGACAGGGGGTTAGGCTACACCTTC.

The chain employs TRBV28 and TRBJ2-4; 8 bases agree with TRBD2. Germline V gene data show CDR1 as MDHEN and CDR2 as SYDVKM. The junction had 15 bases not matched to a gene; V was cut back by 5 bases and J by 9 bases. This CDR3 contains 16 residues. The CDR3: CASSPRRKREIGIQYF. The CDR3 DNA is TGTGCCAGCAGTCCCCGTCGGAAGCGGGAGATCGGCATTCAGTACTTC.

This chain connects TRBV11-2 to TRBJ1-1; no definite D call. The CDR3 totals 14 residues. The germline gives CDR1 SGHAT, CDR2 FQNNGV. V dropped 0 bases and J dropped 6 bases, with 11 bases sitting between them. The CDR3: CASSLDPGWSEAFF. The CDR3 nucleotides read TGTGCCAGCAGCTTAGATCCTGGGTGGTCTGAAGCTTTCTTT. Full variable domain (missing parts from reference TRBV11-2 and TRBJ1-1): EAGVAQSPRYKIIEKRQSVAFWCNPISGHATLYWYQQILGQGPKLLIQFQNNGVVDDSQLPKDRFSAERLKGVDSTLKIQPAKLEDSAVYLCASSLDPGWSEAFFGQGTRLTVV.

The V call is TRBV30, the J call TRBJ2-7; D may be TRBD1 or TRBD2 (5 bases each). Trimming shortened V by 5 bases and J by 2 bases, and 13 bases separated the two germline ends. CDR1 and CDR2 from the germline V gene are GTSNPN and SVGIG (reference sequence). The CDR3 length is 13 residues. The CDR3 DNA reads as TGTGCCTGGCACCGGGACCGCCCCTACGAGCAGTACTTC. It is translated as CAWHRDRPYEQYF.